The clone carrying this TCR beta chain was counted many times. Its antigen remains unidentified. The sample comes from a study of neurological immune-mediated disorders. By 5'RACE with 10-nucleotide random UMIs, the cDNA was made. In TCRdb, the 5' RACE reads were re-called with MiXCR into one record per CDR3 protein. Of approximately 68,000 distinct CDR3 sequences listed, about 5% are singletons. General observations from the study: A possible signature was seen in one related-CDR3 cluster, into which phylogenetic grouping placed the repertoires of 18 of 34 multiple sclerosis patients. No sharing of CDR3 amino acid sequences was observed among expanded clones across subjects, suggesting private repertoires in all groups.

CDR1 and CDR2 (germline): SQVTM, ANQGSEA. The CDR3 has 17 residues. V lost 6 bases, J lost 1 base, and 13 bases stayed unmatched. Preparation of the unsorted libraries drew on 2 million PBMCs stored at -80 C. The genes are TRBV29-1 and TRBJ2-2; 8 nucleotides agree with TRBD2. This TCR was sampled from a woman aged 70-85 years with multiple sclerosis. Sample: PBMCs. DNA for the CDR3: TGCAGCGTCCGCTTTCCCGCTAGCGGGCAGAACACCGGGGAGCTGTTTTTT. Amino acid sequence: CSVRFPASGQNTGELFF.